These 27 T cell receptor beta chains originate from one sample sequenced in a study of blood T cells in healthy people across ages (dated by TCRdb to about 2015). Libraries were prepared through 5' RACE. Instrument on record: Illumina HiSeq 2500. The second PCR ran for roughly 6 to 11 cycles and used a J-beta primer mix along with a sample-barcoded 5' primer. Through fastp at Q25 and MiXCR, TCRdb rebuilt clones from the public reads, retaining in-frame beta chains. Every entry covers one CDR3 protein and lists the most common genes and DNA from its rows. Counted in this sample were around 940,000 distinct CDR3 sequences; just over 50% of them appeared once. Roughly a fifth of the sample is held by the ten biggest clonotypes. Sequenced sample: blood. The receptor source for this set is a woman aged 60 to 75 in good health.

In DNA form, the CDR3 reads TGTGCCAGCGGACTAGCGGGAGGGCCGAAGAAGTACAATGAGCAGTTCTTC. This translates into CASGLAGGPKKYNEQFF. The V gene is TRBV6-2 or TRBV6-3, the J gene TRBJ2-1; 15 bases align to TRBD2. The CDR3 sequence is 17 residues long. The junction had 9 bases not matched to a gene; V was cut back by 8 bases and J by 4 bases. The V gene's germline CDR1 is MNHEY and CDR2 SVGEGT.

The chain employs TRBV6-2 or TRBV6-3 and TRBJ2-1; D is possibly TRBD2 (6 bases). Germline V gives CDR1 MNHEY, CDR2 SVGEGT. The CDR3 sequence is 15 residues long. The V and J ends lost 4 bases and 9 bases respectively, with 19 bases between them. As DNA, the CDR3 is TGTGCCAGCAGTTTCGAGACTACGGAGGAGGGTGAGCAGTTCTTC. It specifies CASSFETTEEGEQFF.

On this clonotype itself: Its ends do not fully match the called genes, so a read error is possible. The chain combines TRBV27 with TRBJ2-6; possible D gene TRBD2, 5 bases. Germline assignment: CDR1 MNHEY and CDR2 SMNVEV (reference sequence). The CDR3 consists of 15 residues. The DNA of the CDR3 is TGTGCCAACAGTTTAGGGAGTACTGGGGCCAACGTCCTGACTTTC. Protein product: CANSLGSTGANVLTF.

This clonotype was detected only a few times. The V gene is TRBV5-1, the J gene TRBJ2-6; weak D call: TRBD1 (5 bases). Trimming took 2 bases from V and 0 from J, leaving 9 bases between them. Germline CDR1 reads SGHRS; CDR2 reads YFSETQ. This CDR3 comprises 16 residues. CDR3 sequence: CASSLRRASGANVLTF. The DNA for the CDR3 is TGCGCCAGCAGCTTACGCAGGGCCTCTGGGGCCAACGTCCTGACTTTC.

In the case of this clonotype: A much larger clonotype is one base distant, so this may be a read error. The J gene is TRBJ2-5, the V gene TRBV5-1; 7 positions agree with TRBD1. CDR1 is SGHRS, CDR2 YFSETQ, per germline. J gave up 7 bases and V 6 bases, and 12 bases lay outside the gene matches. This CDR3 contains 14 residues. The CDR3 nucleotides read TGCGCCAGCACTCGACAGGGAAGAGGGGGGACCCAGTACTTC. It specifies CASTRQGRGGTQYF.

As DNA, the CDR3 is TGTGCCAGCAGTGAAGGGACCTGGAACACTGAAGCTTTCTTT. This gives the protein CASSEGTWNTEAFF. V and J are TRBV2 and TRBJ1-1; D not certain. The CDR3 length is 14 residues. CDR1 is SNHLY, CDR2 FYNNEI, per germline. Trimming took 1 base from V and 1 from J, leaving 7 bases between them.

This clonotype was picked up a small number of times. This chain links TRBV6-2 or TRBV6-3 with TRBJ2-1; no clear D gene. CDR1 and CDR2 (germline): MNHEY, SVGEGT. The CDR3 loop spans 15 amino acids. Trimming pared 7 bases from V and 0 bases from J, leaving 13 bases between. CDR3: CASTPGRFSYNEQFF. In DNA, the CDR3 is TGTGCCAGCACTCCCGGACGCTTCTCCTACAATGAGCAGTTCTTC.

The chain is built from TRBV12-3 or TRBV12-4 and TRBJ2-4; 7 nucleotides match TRBD2. With V trimmed by 0 bases and J by 1 base, 3 bases remained unmatched. The CDR3 totals 16 residues. The CDR3 DNA sequence: TGTGCCAGCAGTTTAGCAGGCGGGAGTGCCAAAAACATTCAGTACTTC. It translates to CASSLAGGSAKNIQYF.

The chain combines TRBV3-1 with TRBJ2-7; 9 bases are a match to TRBD2. J was trimmed by 1 base and V by 1 base; bases with no gene match: 5. The CDR3 spans 16 residues. In germline, CDR1 is LGHDT, CDR2 YNNKEL (reference sequence). CDR3 sequence (DNA): TGTGCCAGCAGCCAAGCCTCCAGCGGGAGGTCCTACGAGCAGTACTTC. As protein: CASSQASSGRSYEQYF.

This clonotype was observed a handful of times. J is TRBJ2-6 and V is TRBV12-3 or TRBV12-4; perhaps TRBD2 as D (6 bases). CDR3 length: 20 amino acids. The ends were cut back, 6 bases at V and 0 bases at J, with 24 bases in the middle. The CDR3 DNA follows: TGTGCCAGCAGCGGGGGAGGATTCTCTTCCCGCCCCTCTGGGGCCAACGTCCTGACTTTC. It translates to CASSGGGFSSRPSGANVLTF.

J is TRBJ1-5 and V is TRBV12-5; no reliable D call. The V and J ends lost 8 bases and 0 bases respectively, with 17 bases between them. CDR3 length equals 16 residues. Germline CDR1 reads LGHNT; CDR2 reads FRNRAP. The CDR3 protein is CASLGRAWGSNQPQHF. Written as DNA, the CDR3 is TGTGCTAGTCTTGGGAGGGCCTGGGGTAGCAATCAGCCCCAGCATTTT.

The J gene is TRBJ2-3, the V gene TRBV28; 12 nucleotides line up with TRBD2. The CDR3 is made up of 14 amino acids. Germline V gives CDR1 MDHEN, CDR2 SYDVKM. The ends lost 8 bases at V and 4 bases at J; junction bases unmatched: 4. Here the CDR3 DNA reads TGTGCCAGCGACCTAGCGGGAGGGGCAGATACGCAGTATTTT. Amino acid sequence: CASDLAGGADTQYF.

The CDR3 here is CASSPARGWETQYF. In DNA, the CDR3 is TGTGCCAGCAGCCCAGCGCGGGGCTGGGAGACCCAGTACTTC. The chain has TRBV7-2 and TRBJ2-7; TRBD2 is a possible D gene (6 bases). The end of the DNA fits TRBJ2-5 better, so the J call may be wrong. This CDR3 is built from 14 residues. Germline values: CDR1 SGHTA, CDR2 FQGNSA.

This clonotype was found a few times. The CDR3 protein is CASSPRDAGQETQYF. CDR3 sequence (DNA): TGTGCCAGCTCACCACGAGACGCGGGGCAAGAGACCCAGTACTTC. J is TRBJ2-5 and V is TRBV18; possibly TRBD2 for D (6 bases). From germline, CDR1 is KGHSH and CDR2 LQKENI. The CDR3 is 15 amino acids. V lost 1 base and J lost 2, with 11 bases in between.

The chain recombines TRBV6-2 or TRBV6-3 with TRBJ2-1; 8 bases fit TRBD2. V lost 6 bases and J lost 4; bases outside the gene matches: 8. This CDR3 spans 15 amino acids. Per germline, CDR1 MNHEY and CDR2 SVGEGT. The CDR3 region is CASSRAGVPYNEQFF. The CDR3 region has the DNA TGTGCCAGCAGCCGAGCGGGGGTCCCGTACAATGAGCAGTTCTTC.

This clonotype was observed a handful of times. DNA for the CDR3: TGTGCCAGCAGCTCTCAAAGACTAGCGGGAGATCCGCAGACCCAGTACTTC. Translating it yields CASSSQRLAGDPQTQYF. The V and J genes are TRBV11-2 and TRBJ2-5; 12 bases fit TRBD2. Germline lookup yields CDR1 SGHAT and CDR2 FQNNGV. This CDR3 comprises 17 residues. The V segment lost 4 bases and the J segment 6 bases; nucleotides outside the gene matches: 12.

Comments on this clonotype: The junction differs from germline at one of its ends, possibly a read error. The chain is built from TRBV5-5 and TRBJ2-7; perhaps TRBD2 as D (6 bases). The CDR3 is 15 amino acids. Germline assignment: CDR1 SGHKS and CDR2 YYEKEE (reference sequence). The CDR3 loop is CASSIIAVSSYEQYF. The DNA of the CDR3 is TGCGCCAGCAGCATAATAGCGGTGAGCTCCTACGAGCAGTACTTC.

The genes are TRBV15 and TRBJ2-1; 9 bases fit TRBD2. The CDR3 has 15 residues. J lost 8 bases, V lost 5 bases, and 10 bases had no gene match. Germline V gives CDR1 LNHNV, CDR2 YYDKDF (reference sequence). CDR3 bases: TGTGCCACCAGCTTCAAGGCTAGCGGGGAGGATGAGCAGTTCTTC. Its translation: CATSFKASGEDEQFF. The whole variable domain, filled in from reference TRBV15 and TRBJ2-1, reads DAMVIQNPRYQVTQFGKPVTLSCSQTLNHNVMYWYQQKSSQAPKLLFHYYDKDFNNEADTPDNFQSRRPNTSFCFLDIRSPGLGDTAMYLCATSFKASGEDEQFFGPGTRLTVL.

The rearrangement links TRBV25-1 to TRBJ2-7; possibly TRBD2 for D (6 bases). Germline V gene lookup returns CDR1 MGHDK and CDR2 SYGVNS. This CDR3 comprises 13 residues. Trimming left V 6 bases short and J 0 bases short, with 9 bases between. The chain's CDR3 is CASRGRSSYEQYF. In DNA form, the CDR3 reads TGTGCCAGCAGAGGGAGGAGCTCCTACGAGCAGTACTTC.

The chain is built from TRBV12-3 or TRBV12-4 and TRBJ2-7, with D maybe TRBD2 (6 bases). The CDR3 loop spans 12 amino acids. Trimming took 3 bases from V and 11 from J, leaving 14 bases between them. The CDR3 spells CASSFDGGGEYF. Here the CDR3 DNA reads TGTGCCAGCAGTTTTGATGGCGGCGGGGAGTACTTC.

The chain has TRBV20-1 and TRBJ2-1; 9 positions match TRBD2. Trimming at V came to 3 bases and at J to 2 bases, leaving 8 bases not matched to a gene. Germline V lookup: CDR1 DFQATT, CDR2 SNEGSKA (reference sequence). This CDR3 spans 16 amino acids. Here the CDR3 reads CSASSLTSGPYNEQFF. As DNA, the CDR3 is TGCAGTGCTAGCTCCTTGACTAGCGGCCCCTACAATGAGCAGTTCTTC.

This clonotype was seen many times. The V gene is TRBV7-2, the J gene TRBJ2-5; the D call may be TRBD1 or TRBD2 (6 bases each). Deletions cut 1 base from V and 1 base from J, with 19 bases between. The CDR3 runs 18 residues. Germline CDR1 and CDR2: SGHTA and FQGNSA. The CDR3 DNA reads as TGTGCCAGCAGCTTAGTCGTGGGGGGCGGGCTAATCCAAGAGACCCAGTACTTC. This encodes CASSLVVGGGLIQETQYF.

The rearrangement joins TRBV5-1 to TRBJ2-1; 10 bases agree with TRBD2. With the DNA end fitting TRBJ2-7 better, the J assignment may be wrong. This CDR3 is built from 19 residues. Germline V gene lookup returns CDR1 SGHRS and CDR2 YFSETQ. The CDR3 here is CASKRGTSAHQSTYNEQYF. CDR3 bases: TGCGCCAGCAAGCGGGGGACTAGCGCACATCAGAGCACCTACAATGAGCAGTACTTC.

There are a few counts of this clonotype. The rearrangement links TRBV11-2 to TRBJ1-2; no clear D gene. Germline CDR1 SGHAT, CDR2 FQNNGV. The CDR3 is 15 amino acids. Deletions cut 5 bases from V and 4 bases from J, with 17 bases between. CDR3 residues: CASSEESWPAYGYTF. The CDR3 region has the DNA TGTGCCAGCAGCGAGGAGAGTTGGCCTGCCTATGGCTACACCTTC.

The chain is built from TRBV6-5 and TRBJ2-4; D unclear. This CDR3 spans 12 amino acids. The germline V and J ends were trimmed by 7 bases and 0 bases, with 4 bases remaining between them. Germline values: CDR1 MNHEY, CDR2 SVGAGI. CDR3 DNA sequence: TGTGCCAGCATGGGAGCCAAAAACATTCAGTACTTC. Its translation: CASMGAKNIQYF.

The chain joins TRBV3-1 to TRBJ2-7; D is unresolved. V was cut by 8 bases and J by 0 bases, with 11 bases left in between. The germline CDR1 and CDR2 sequences are LGHDT and YNNKEL (reference sequence). CDR3 length equals 13 residues. The DNA for the CDR3 is TGTGCCAGCCGCGACGTCCGCTCCTACGAGCAGTACTTC. Translating gives CASRDVRSYEQYF.

The chain carries TRBV12-3 or TRBV12-4 and TRBJ2-5, with TRBD2 matching over 8 bases. The J call is doubtful: the DNA matches TRBJ2-7 better. The CDR3 spans 13 residues. This CDR3 is CASSVLAVYEQYF. The CDR3 nucleotides are TGTGCCAGCAGTGTACTAGCGGTCTACGAGCAGTACTTC.